This T cell receptor beta chain was identified during a study of PD-1 blockade in mismatch repair-deficient tumors. The wider study: Patients had approximately 13 mismatch repair-deficient cancer types and were previously treated and progressing.

The V gene's germline CDR1 is SQVTM and CDR2 ANQGSEA. Trimming removed 6 bases from V and 7 bases from J, with 18 bases in between. CDR3 length: 14 amino acids. TCR sequencing covered a few patients who responded to pembrolizumab. Sequencing used immunoSEQ multiplex PCR; TCRdb keeps in-frame clones, though not all of them. Of about 79,000 clones detected, more than 80% appear once; the ten largest clones hold roughly 6%. Points on this clone: Additional DNA sequences in this sample encode the identical CDR3.

This chain uses TRBV29-1 with TRBJ2-2; no clear D gene. This clonotype was obtained from an adult with mismatch repair-deficient cancer. The material sequenced was peripheral blood, taken 44 weeks after starting pembrolizumab. CDR3 nucleotide sequence: TGCAGCGTCCAGACCCGTGCGCGGAGCGGGGAGCTGTTTTTT. Translating it yields CSVQTRARSGELFF.